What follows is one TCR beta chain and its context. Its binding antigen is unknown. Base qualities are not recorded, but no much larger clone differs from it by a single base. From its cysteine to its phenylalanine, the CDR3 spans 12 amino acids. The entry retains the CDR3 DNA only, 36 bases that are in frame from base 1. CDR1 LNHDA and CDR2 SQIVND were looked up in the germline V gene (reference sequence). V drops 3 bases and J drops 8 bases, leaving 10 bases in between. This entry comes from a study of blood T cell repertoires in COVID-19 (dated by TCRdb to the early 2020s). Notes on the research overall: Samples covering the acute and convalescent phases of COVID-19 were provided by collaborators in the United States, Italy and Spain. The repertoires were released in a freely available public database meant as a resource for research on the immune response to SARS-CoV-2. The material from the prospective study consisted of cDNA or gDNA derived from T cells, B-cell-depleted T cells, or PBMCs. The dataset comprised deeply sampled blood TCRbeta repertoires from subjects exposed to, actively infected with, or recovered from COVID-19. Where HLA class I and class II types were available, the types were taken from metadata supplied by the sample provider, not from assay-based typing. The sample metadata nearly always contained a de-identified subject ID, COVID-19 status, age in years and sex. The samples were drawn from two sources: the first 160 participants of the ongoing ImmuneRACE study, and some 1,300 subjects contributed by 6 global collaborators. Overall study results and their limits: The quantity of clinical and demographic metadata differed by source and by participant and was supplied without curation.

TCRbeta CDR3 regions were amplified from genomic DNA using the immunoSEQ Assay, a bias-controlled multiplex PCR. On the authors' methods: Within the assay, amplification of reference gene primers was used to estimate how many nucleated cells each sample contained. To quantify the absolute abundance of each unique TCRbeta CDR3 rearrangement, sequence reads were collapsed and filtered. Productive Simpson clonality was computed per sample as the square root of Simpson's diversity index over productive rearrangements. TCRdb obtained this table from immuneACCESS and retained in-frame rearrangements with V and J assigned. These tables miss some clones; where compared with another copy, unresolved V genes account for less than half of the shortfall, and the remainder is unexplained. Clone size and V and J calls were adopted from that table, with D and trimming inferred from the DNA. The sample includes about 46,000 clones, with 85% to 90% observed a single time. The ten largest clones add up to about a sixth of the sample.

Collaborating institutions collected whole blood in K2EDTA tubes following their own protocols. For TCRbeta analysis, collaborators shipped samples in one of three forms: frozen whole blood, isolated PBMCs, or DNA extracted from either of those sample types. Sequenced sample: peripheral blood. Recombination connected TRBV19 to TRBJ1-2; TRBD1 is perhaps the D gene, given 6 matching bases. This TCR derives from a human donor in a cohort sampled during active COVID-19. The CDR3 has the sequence CASSIGGTGYTF. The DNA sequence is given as TGTGCCAGTAGTATTGGGGGCACAGGCTACACCTTC.